These 26 T cell receptor beta chains were sequenced from one sample in a study of response to subunit inactivated influenza vaccine. TCRdb re-derived calls from the RT-PCR reads in MiXCR, one entry per CDR3 protein. The sample has around 570,000 distinct CDR3 sequences; approximately 10% are singletons. This sample also belongs to another study, concerning T cells expressing NK-cell markers. Per that paper: 5'RACE template switching with UMIs generated TCR beta cDNA.

This sample comprised PBMCs from blood, obtained on the day of vaccination. Source of these receptors: a man between 50 and 59 years old who received an inactivated influenza vaccine.

The rearrangement uses TRBV29-1 and TRBJ1-1; 8 bases align to TRBD1. Losses at the gene ends were 5 bases for V and 7 bases for J; bases not matched to a gene: 9. The germline CDR1 and CDR2 sequences are SQVTM and ANQGSEA. The CDR3 runs to 13 residues. The CDR3 sequence is CSVQQGVSYEAFF. The DNA of the CDR3 is TGCAGCGTTCAACAGGGGGTTTCGTATGAAGCTTTCTTT.

This clonotype was recorded a few times. The V gene is TRBV20-1, the J gene TRBJ1-6; weak D call: TRBD1 (5 bases). Germline CDR1 and CDR2: DFQATT and SNEGSKA (reference sequence). V lost 1 base and J lost 10, with 14 bases in between. The CDR3 loop spans 14 amino acids. CDR3 region: CSARAGGDGSPLHF. For the CDR3, the DNA is TGCAGTGCTAGAGCTGGGGGAGACGGATCACCCCTCCACTTT.

This clonotype was detected many times. This rearrangement joins TRBV5-1 to TRBJ1-2; possibly TRBD1 for D (5 bases). Germline CDR1 is SGHRS and CDR2 is YFSETQ. This CDR3 contains 13 residues. Trimming removed 2 bases from V and 6 bases from J, with 11 bases in between. In DNA, the CDR3 is TGCGCCAGCAGCTTCTTGGGAGGGGATGGCTACACCTTC. Translating gives CASSFLGGDGYTF. The variable domain in full, completed from reference TRBV5-1 and TRBJ1-2, reads KAGVTQTPRYLIKTRGQQVTLSCSPISGHRSVSWYQQTPGQGLQFLFEYFSETQRNKGNFPGRFSGRQFSNSRSEMNVSTLELGDSALYLCASSFLGGDGYTFGSGTRLTVV.

This clonotype was observed at least ten times. The V and J genes are TRBV7-2 and TRBJ2-3; D is ambiguous. CDR1 is SGHTA, CDR2 FQGNSA, per germline. V lost 5 bases to trimming and J lost 7 bases, with 10 bases between them. The CDR3 loop spans 12 amino acids. CDR3 in DNA: TGTGCCAGCAGCACCCCAGGAAATACGCAGTATTTT. Its protein product is CASSTPGNTQYF. The entire variable domain, with the rest obtained from reference TRBV7-2 and TRBJ2-3, is as follows: GAGVSQSPSNKVTEKGKDVELRCDPISGHTALYWYRQSLGQGLEFLIYFQGNSAPDKSGLPSDRFSAERTGGSVSTLTIQRTQQEDSAVYLCASSTPGNTQYFGPGTRLTVL.

Only a few counts were recorded for this clonotype. The gene calls are TRBV4-2 and TRBJ2-7; possibly TRBD1 for D (6 bases). The CDR3 length is 17 residues. Trimming removed 2 bases at V and 3 bases at J, with 20 bases between. Germline CDR1 is LGHNA and CDR2 is YNFKEQ. CDR3 DNA: TGTGCCAGCAGCCAACCAGGGGTGAAAGTATCGGACTACGAGCAGTACTTC. Amino acids: CASSQPGVKVSDYEQYF.

This clonotype has a handful of counts. The gene calls are TRBV20-1 and TRBJ2-3; 12 nucleotides align to TRBD2. This CDR3 contains 15 residues. CDR1 DFQATT and CDR2 SNEGSKA come from the germline V gene (reference sequence). With V trimmed by 4 bases and J by 2 bases, 4 bases remained unmatched. CDR3 protein: CSATRTSGTTDTQYF. CDR3 in DNA: TGCAGTGCTACGCGGACTAGCGGGACCACAGATACGCAGTATTTT.

This clonotype turned up a few times. The chain is built from TRBV2 and TRBJ2-3; D might be TRBD2 (5 bases). The CDR3 is 14 amino acids. Germline V CDR1 and CDR2: SNHLY, FYNNEI. Trimming took off 7 bases at V and 3 bases at J, with 14 bases between the two ends. For the CDR3, the DNA is TGTGCCAGCACCTGGGTAGCGTCGACAGATACGCAGTATTTT. This codes for CASTWVASTDTQYF.

The chain combines TRBV15 with TRBJ2-1, with D unclear. The V end lost 5 bases, the J end lost 0 bases, and 8 bases lay between the germline ends. The CDR3 is 14 residues long. CDR1 is LNHNV and CDR2 is YYDKDF in the germline V gene (reference sequence). The CDR3 DNA follows: TGTGCCACCAGCGGTACCAGCTCCTACAATGAGCAGTTCTTC. This sequence encodes CATSGTSSYNEQFF.

The rearrangement links TRBV20-1 to TRBJ1-1; D gene unclear. Germline V lookup: CDR1 DFQATT, CDR2 SNEGSKA (reference sequence). The length of the CDR3 is 13 residues. CDR3 in DNA: TGCAGCGCGGGAGACGGACTGAACACTGAAGCTTTCTTT. Encoded protein: CSAGDGLNTEAFF.

This clonotype was counted only a few times. The rearrangement uses TRBV12-3 or TRBV12-4 and TRBJ2-6, with TRBD1 matching 7 bases. J lost 7 bases, V lost 7 bases, and 7 bases had no gene match. CDR3 size: 14 residues. This CDR3 reads CASKDRLRANVLTF. Here the CDR3 DNA reads TGTGCCAGCAAGGACAGGTTAAGAGCCAACGTCCTGACTTTC.

In this sample, this clonotype turned up a few times. This chain uses TRBV20-1 with TRBJ2-2, with 8 bases fitting TRBD2. The V gene's germline CDR1 is DFQATT and CDR2 SNEGSKA (reference sequence). V lost 6 bases, J lost 2 bases, and 5 bases stayed unmatched. The length of the CDR3 is 14 residues. The CDR3 DNA reads TGCAGTGCGGTTACTAGCGGTAACACCGGGGAGCTGTTTTTT. Protein sequence: CSAVTSGNTGELFF.

The chain uses TRBV5-1 and TRBJ2-7; D might be TRBD1 (6 bases). The CDR3 loop spans 13 amino acids. V was trimmed by 3 bases and J by 2 bases, leaving 9 bases between them. Germline assignment: CDR1 SGHRS and CDR2 YFSETQ. In nucleotides, the CDR3 is TGCGCCAGCAGCTGGGACATCCCCTACGAGCAGTACTTC. Encoded protein: CASSWDIPYEQYF.

The chain recombines TRBV12-3 or TRBV12-4 with TRBJ1-2; D gene uncertain. This CDR3 comprises 13 residues. V was cut by 2 bases and J by 6 bases, with 10 bases left in between. CDR3 protein: CASSLTLGHGYTF. The CDR3 DNA is TGTGCCAGCAGTTTAACTCTGGGTCATGGCTACACCTTC.

This chain connects TRBV6-5 to TRBJ1-2, with D unclear. V gave up 0 bases and J gave up 2 bases, with 10 bases separating them. Germline V gene lookup returns CDR1 MNHEY and CDR2 SVGAGI. The CDR3 is 15 amino acids. CDR3 in DNA: TGTGCCAGCAGTTACTCGTACTTTTCGAACTATGGCTACACCTTC. Protein sequence: CASSYSYFSNYGYTF.

The chain employs TRBV20-1 and TRBJ2-1; TRBD2 agrees at 12 bases. V was pared by 4 bases and J by 8 bases, with 6 bases of the junction left unmatched. CDR1 DFQATT and CDR2 SNEGSKA come from the germline V gene (reference sequence). This CDR3 has 14 amino acids. The CDR3 DNA reads TGCAGTGCTATGACTAGCGGGGGCGGGGATGAGCAGTTCTTC. The encoded protein is CSAMTSGGGDEQFF.

The chain is built from TRBV4-3 and TRBJ2-1; the D gene is possibly TRBD2 (5 bases). Germline lookup yields CDR1 LGHNA and CDR2 YSLEER. The CDR3 has 15 residues. V lost 1 base and J lost 0, with 7 bases in between. The CDR3 DNA sequence: TGCGCCAGCAGCCAAGGCGCGGGCTCCTACAATGAGCAGTTCTTC. It encodes CASSQGAGSYNEQFF.

V and J are TRBV2 and TRBJ2-2, with a tentative D call TRBD1 (6 bases). Trimming removed 3 bases from V and 5 bases from J, with 7 bases in between. Germline-derived CDR1 and CDR2 are SNHLY and FYNNEI. The CDR3 has 13 residues. This chain's CDR3 is CASSERGTGELFF. The DNA for the CDR3 is TGTGCCAGCAGTGAGAGGGGGACCGGGGAGCTGTTTTTT. Filled out from reference TRBV2 and TRBJ2-2, the complete variable domain reads EPEVTQTPSHQVTQMGQEVILRCVPISNHLYFYWYRQILGQKVEFLVSFYNNEISEKSEIFDDQFSVERPDGSNFTLKIRSTKLEDSAMYFCASSERGTGELFFGEGSRLTVL.

In its sample, this clonotype was seen many times. The chain has TRBV5-1 and TRBJ2-7, with no clear D. Trimming removed 2 bases from V and 7 bases from J, with 7 bases in between. Germline V gene sequence: CDR1 SGHRS, CDR2 YFSETQ. The CDR3 runs to 11 residues. Here the CDR3 reads CASSFGWEQYF. The CDR3 DNA reads TGCGCCAGCAGCTTTGGGTGGGAGCAGTACTTC.

The chain links TRBV4-3 to TRBJ2-1, with 12 nucleotides matching TRBD2. The J segment lost 6 bases and the V segment lost 4 bases, leaving 10 bases of the junction unmatched. This CDR3 region has 17 residues. Germline-derived CDR1 and CDR2 are LGHNA and YSLEER. CDR3 DNA: TGCGCCAGCAGCCTAGCCCCTAGCGGGGGGGCGGGCAATGAGCAGTTCTTC. Translated: CASSLAPSGGAGNEQFF.

The rearrangement links TRBV4-1 to TRBJ2-5; D might be TRBD2 (6 bases). This CDR3 has 13 amino acids. CDR1 and CDR2 (germline): MGHRA, YSYEKL. V dropped 3 bases and J dropped 7 bases, with 12 bases sitting between them. The CDR3 sequence is CASSQDYTGTQYF. For the CDR3, the DNA is TGCGCCAGCAGCCAGGACTATACAGGGACCCAGTACTTC.

The chain couples TRBV4-3 to TRBJ2-7; 7 nucleotides align to TRBD2. Germline CDR1 LGHNA, CDR2 YSLEER. This CDR3 contains 15 residues. The V gene end was trimmed by 0 bases and the J gene end by 5 bases; junction bases not matched to a gene: 7. CDR3 DNA: TGCGCCAGCAGCCAAGAAGCTAGACGGGGGGACGAGCAGTACTTC. Its protein product is CASSQEARRGDEQYF.

A few counts support this clonotype. The CDR3 DNA reads TGCAGTGCTAGAGATTGGAGGGTTGGGGAGACCCAGTACTTC. Translation gives CSARDWRVGETQYF. The chain carries TRBV20-1 and TRBJ2-5, with a possible D match to TRBD2 (6 bases). CDR3 length equals 14 residues. V lost 0 bases, J lost 5 bases, and 13 bases lay in between. From germline, CDR1 is DFQATT and CDR2 SNEGSKA (reference sequence).

In its sample, this clonotype was seen a few times. The genes are TRBV12-3 or TRBV12-4 and TRBJ2-7; 13 nucleotides line up with TRBD2. With 6 bases clipped from V and 4 bases from J, the junction kept 6 bases outside the gene matches. This CDR3 spans 15 amino acids. DNA for the CDR3: TGTGCCAGCAGCTCCGGGACTAGCGGGAAATACGAGCAGTACTTC. It codes for CASSSGTSGKYEQYF.

There are a few counts of this clonotype. The V and J genes are TRBV7-2 and TRBJ2-7; D is uncertain. Per the germline V gene, CDR1 is SGHTA and CDR2 is FQGNSA. V lost 5 bases and J 4 bases, leaving 9 bases between the germline ends. CDR3 size: 12 residues. The CDR3 protein is CASSGNGYEQYF. In nucleotides, the CDR3 is TGTGCCAGCAGCGGCAACGGTTACGAGCAGTACTTC.

V usage is TRBV5-1 and J usage is TRBJ2-1; 10 bases are shared with TRBD2. Germline CDR1 and CDR2: SGHRS and YFSETQ. The junction had 7 bases not matched to a gene; V was cut back by 4 bases and J by 6 bases. The CDR3 is made up of 15 amino acids. As DNA, the CDR3 is TGCGCCAGCAGCATATCTAGCGGGAGCCCCAATGAGCAGTTCTTC. Translating gives CASSISSGSPNEQFF.

The chain has TRBV7-9 and TRBJ1-5; D is perhaps TRBD1 (5 bases). The CDR3 is 12 residues long. The V gene's germline CDR1 is SEHNR and CDR2 FQNEAQ (reference sequence). Trimming left V 1 base short and J 11 bases short, with 9 bases between. The CDR3 region has the DNA TGTGCCAGCAGCTTAGGTCGGGGGTCCCAGCATTTT. This encodes CASSLGRGSQHF.